This is a list of T cell receptor beta chains from one sample in a study of regulatory T cells in long-lasting Graves disease. TCRdb itself ran the multiplex PCR reads through MiXCR, one entry per CDR3 protein. The sample shows 400,000 to 500,000 distinct CDR3 sequences, about 15% of them seen only once. These records were also assigned to another study, of T cells in Graves' hyperthyroidism and ophthalmopathy.

The source was peripheral blood mononuclear cells (PBMCs), collected at new diagnosis, from a patient treated with antithyroid drugs. Receptor source: a woman between 50 and 59 years old with Graves disease. Each CDR3 is given with its conserved first and last residue. D genes are given only for firm matches. Not all rows give a size; the values are once, few, many and, for expanded clones, a class.

clone_size,v_call,j_call,d_call,cdr3_nt,cdr3_aa
many,TRBV18,TRBJ1-2,-,TGTGCCAGCTCACAAGGGACCGAGTATGGCTACACCTTC,CASSQGTEYGYTF
-,TRBV5-1,TRBJ2-7,TRBD1,TGCGCCAGCAGCTACCACCCGGACAGGTTAACCTACGAGCAGTACTTC,CASSYHPDRLTYEQYF
few,TRBV5-4,TRBJ2-7,-,TGTGCCAGCAGCTCCTGGGACGGAGACTACGAGCAGTACTTC,CASSSWDGDYEQYF
-,TRBV11-1,TRBJ1-1,-,TGTGCCAGCAGCCCGGGCGGGACTTGGACAGCTGAAGCTTTCTTT,CASSPGGTWTAEAFF
few,TRBV3-1,TRBJ1-5,-,TGTGCCAGCAGCCAACCAGGACACAATCAGCCCCAGCATTTT,CASSQPGHNQPQHF
many,TRBV14,TRBJ2-1,-,TGTGCCAGCAGCCAAGCCTACAGGGCTTCCTACAATGAGCAGTTCTTC,CASSQAYRASYNEQFF
few,TRBV5-1,TRBJ1-6,-,TGCGCCAGCAGCTTGACCGATGCAGGTCGATCAGGGTCACCCCTCCACTTT,CASSLTDAGRSGSPLHF
many,TRBV11-3,TRBJ2-7,-,TGTGCCAGCAGCTTAGAGGTCCATAGGGCCTACGAGCAGTACTTC,CASSLEVHRAYEQYF
many,TRBV7-8,TRBJ2-7,TRBD1,TGTGCCAGCAGAGTCAAGGACAGGGGATTCTACGAGCAGTACTTC,CASRVKDRGFYEQYF
-,TRBV4-1,TRBJ2-5,TRBD2,TGCGCCAGCAGCCAAGGAATCGGCAGGGAGGGACAAGAGACCCAGTACTTC,CASSQGIGREGQETQYF
many,TRBV14,TRBJ2-1,-,TGTGCCAGCAGCCAGACTGGGGCCAGGGTTTCGCAGTTCTTC,CASSQTGARVSQFF
many,TRBV28,TRBJ2-1,-,TGTGCCAGCAGTACCGGGACTTCCTCCGCCCTTGGGGAGCAGTTCTTC,CASSTGTSSALGEQFF
-,TRBV7-2,TRBJ2-5,TRBD2,TGTGCCAGCAGCTTGGGGATAGCGGGAGAGACCCAGTACTTC,CASSLGIAGETQYF
-,TRBV6-1,TRBJ1-2,-,TGTGCCAGCAGGGACATTTATAACTATGGCTACACCTTC,CASRDIYNYGYTF
-,TRBV4-2,TRBJ1-5,TRBD1,TGTGCCAGCAGCCAAGACGGGGACAGTCTACAGCCCCAGCATTTT,CASSQDGDSLQPQHF
few,TRBV28,TRBJ1-5,TRBD1,TGTGCCAGCAGTCCACGACAGGGGATGCGTCAGCCCCAGCATTTT,CASSPRQGMRQPQHF
few,TRBV4-1,TRBJ2-1,-,TGCGCCAGCAGCCAGGTGATGGGGGATGAGCAGTTCTTC,CASSQVMGDEQFF
many,TRBV6-5,TRBJ1-2,-,TGTGCCAGCAGTTATGGACTGGTCTATGGCTACACCTTC,CASSYGLVYGYTF
many,TRBV7-9,TRBJ2-3,TRBD2,TGTGCCAGCAGCCTCAGACTAGCCCGAGATACGCAGTATTTT,CASSLRLARDTQYF
many,TRBV11-2,TRBJ1-2,TRBD1,TGTGCCAGCAGCACCCTTCAGGACAGGGGATCGGACTATGGCTACACCTTC,CASSTLQDRGSDYGYTF
-,TRBV27,TRBJ2-7,-,TGTGCCAGCAGTTTGAGTTGCGGCGAGCAGTACTTC,CASSLSCGEQYF
many,TRBV28,TRBJ1-1,-,TGTGCCAGCAGTTACAGGTTTGCCACTGAAGCTTTCTTT,CASSYRFATEAFF
many,TRBV7-2,TRBJ2-7,TRBD1,TGTGCCAGCAGCTTCCACACAGGGGGCGAGCAGTACTTC,CASSFHTGGEQYF
-,TRBV5-1,TRBJ2-6,TRBD2,TGCGCCAGCAGCTTGGGGGTCGGAGCGGGAGGTGGGGCCAACGTCCTGACTTTC,CASSLGVGAGGGANVLTF
few,TRBV6-1,TRBJ2-7,TRBD2,TGTGCCAGCACCCTAGAGGCTAGCGGGACCCTTCAGCAGTACTTC,CASTLEASGTLQQYF
many,TRBV7-9,TRBJ1-2,TRBD1,TGTGCCAGCAGCTTAGGAAACGGACAGGCTGAGGGCTACACCTTC,CASSLGNGQAEGYTF
many,TRBV27,TRBJ1-5,-,TGTGCCAGCACCCCCAGGGGTGATAGGGGGATCCAGCCCCAGCATTTT,CASTPRGDRGIQPQHF
many,TRBV28,TRBJ2-6,-,TGTGCCAGCAGTGGGTTGGTAGTCTCTGGGGCCAACGTCCTGACTTTC,CASSGLVVSGANVLTF
-,TRBV3-1,TRBJ2-3,-,TGTGCCAGCAGCCAAGTTCCGGGAGAGGCAGATACGCAGTATTTT,CASSQVPGEADTQYF
-,TRBV5-5,TRBJ2-3,-,TGTGCCAGCAGTTTGATGGAGAGCACAGATACGCAGTATTTT,CASSLMESTDTQYF
many,TRBV2,TRBJ1-2,TRBD1,TGTGCCAGCAGCCGAGACAGGGACTATGGCTACACCTTC,CASSRDRDYGYTF
many,TRBV7-8,TRBJ2-5,TRBD1,TGTGCCAGCAGCCTAGCCAGGGACAGGGTCGAGACCCAGTACTTC,CASSLARDRVETQYF
-,TRBV5-5,TRBJ2-6,-,TGTGCCAGCAGCTTGGGAGGGGGAGCTGGGGCCAACGTCCTGACTTTC,CASSLGGGAGANVLTF
many,TRBV28,TRBJ2-6,-,TGTGCCAGCAGTCCTCTCCTTCGCTCTGGGGCCAACGTCCTGACTTTC,CASSPLLRSGANVLTF
many,TRBV12-3/TRBV12-4,TRBJ2-1,TRBD2,TGTGCCAGCAGTTTGGGGTATGGGTTAGCGGGGTCCTACAATGAGCAGTTCTTC,CASSLGYGLAGSYNEQFF
-,TRBV6-2/TRBV6-3,TRBJ1-1,-,TGTGCCAGCAGTTACGGGGGGTTCGAGACTGAAGCTTTCTTT,CASSYGGFETEAFF
many,TRBV6-1,TRBJ2-7,TRBD2,TGTGCCATCAGACTAGCGGGAAGCTACGAGCAGTACTTC,CAIRLAGSYEQYF
many,TRBV28,TRBJ2-1,-,TGTGCCAGCAGTTTTTCCGGAGACTACAATGAGCAGTTCTTC,CASSFSGDYNEQFF
-,TRBV9,TRBJ2-1,TRBD2,TGTGCCAGCAGCGTAGCGACTAGCGGGAGATTGTCCTACAATGAGCAGTTCTTC,CASSVATSGRLSYNEQFF
many,TRBV3-1,TRBJ2-7,TRBD2,TGTGCCGCCTCACGGGAGGGCTCCTACGAGCAGTACTTC,CAASREGSYEQYF
many,TRBV5-1,TRBJ2-1,-,TGCGCCAGCAGTCAGTTTAGCGTCAATGAGCAGTTCTTC,CASSQFSVNEQFF